These 11 T cell receptor beta chains were all obtained from the same sample, sequenced in a study of T cell repertoires in cytomegalovirus infection. TCRdb reprocessed the reads with MiXCR, giving one entry per CDR3 protein. Found here are roughly 920,000 distinct CDR3 sequences, approximately 33% of them singletons; the top ten hold 13%. No cognate antigen is known for these TCRs. The material sequenced was cultured CD8+ T cells from PBMCs, taken from culture after CMV antigen stimulation. Receptors were obtained from a human donor in good health (CMV status not recorded). Some clones in this sample may be carry-over from other donors' samples.

The chain joins TRBV7-9 to TRBJ2-7; D remains unclear. V was pared by 0 bases and J by 6 bases, with 12 bases between. In germline, CDR1 is SEHNR, CDR2 FQNEAQ (reference sequence). This CDR3 region has 14 residues. The CDR3 protein is CASSLASRPGEQYF. The CDR3 DNA follows: TGTGCCAGCAGCTTAGCTTCCCGGCCAGGCGAGCAGTACTTC.

This clonotype was recorded a few times. The chain employs TRBV27 and TRBJ1-1; no clear D gene. V was pared by 2 bases and J by 5 bases, with 12 bases between. CDR1 and CDR2 from the germline V gene are MNHEY and SMNVEV (reference sequence). This CDR3 has 14 residues. CDR3 sequence reads: CASSLDKGGTEAFF. The CDR3 nucleotides read TGTGCCAGCAGTTTAGATAAGGGTGGTACTGAAGCTTTCTTT.

This clonotype turned up a few times. This chain connects TRBV19 to TRBJ1-2; tentatively, D is TRBD1 (5 bases). The V and J ends lost 5 bases and 8 bases respectively, with 15 bases between them. The CDR3 length is 13 residues. Per germline, CDR1 LNHDA and CDR2 SQIVND (reference sequence). CDR3 protein: CASSHLTGAGYTF. For the CDR3, the DNA is TGTGCCAGTAGTCACCTAACCGGGGCGGGCTACACCTTC.

This clonotype appeared many times. The rearrangement joins TRBV24-1 to TRBJ2-1, with 10 bases aligning to TRBD1. The V and J ends lost 0 bases and 6 bases, in that order; junction bases with no gene match: 7. Germline CDR1 reads KGHDR; CDR2 reads SFDVKD. This CDR3 has 17 residues. CDR3 amino acids: CATSDLQGTGVINEQFF. CDR3 DNA: TGTGCCACCAGTGATTTGCAAGGGACAGGGGTCATCAATGAGCAGTTCTTC.

This clonotype was counted only a few times. This CDR3 is CASSSGPFYGYTF. DNA of the CDR3: TGTGCCAGCAGCTCGGGTCCCTTCTATGGCTACACCTTC. V gene TRBV7-6 combines with J gene TRBJ1-2, with D hard to call. The V end lost 4 bases, the J end lost 4 bases, and 10 bases lay between the germline ends. From germline, CDR1 is SGHVS and CDR2 FNYEAQ. The CDR3 totals 13 residues. Full variable domain (remainder filled in from reference TRBV7-6 and TRBJ1-2): GAGVSQSPRYKVTKRGQDVALRCDPISGHVSLYWYRQALGQGPEFLTYFNYEAQQDKSGLPNDRFSAERPEGSISTLTIQRTEQRDSAMYRCASSSGPFYGYTFGSGTRLTVV.

The sample holds one count of this clonotype. CDR3 in DNA: TGCAGCGTTGAAACACAAGGCAGGGGACCCTACGAGCAGTACTTC. Translation: CSVETQGRGPYEQYF. This chain connects TRBV29-1 to TRBJ2-7; maybe TRBD1 (6 bases). CDR1 and CDR2 (germline): SQVTM, ANQGSEA. The CDR3 has 15 amino acids. V dropped 2 bases and J dropped 2 bases, with 16 bases sitting between them.

There are a few counts of this clonotype. The V and J genes are TRBV25-1 and TRBJ1-2; perhaps TRBD1 as D (5 bases). The CDR3 contains 16 residues. Germline V CDR1 and CDR2: MGHDK, SYGVNS. The V end lost 4 bases, the J end lost 2 bases, and 17 bases lay between the germline ends. The CDR3: CASSGRQIYTNYGYTF. The CDR3 nucleotides read TGTGCCAGCAGTGGGCGACAGATTTACACAAACTATGGCTACACCTTC.

The V gene is TRBV6-6, the J gene TRBJ1-5; D may be TRBD1 (5 bases). Germline V lookup: CDR1 MNHNY, CDR2 SVGAGI (reference sequence). The CDR3 spans 17 residues. Trimming stripped 4 bases from V and 4 bases from J, with 20 bases between. Here the CDR3 reads CASSWTPDPPLNQPQHF. The DNA for the CDR3 is TGTGCCAGCAGTTGGACACCTGACCCTCCTTTAAATCAGCCCCAGCATTTT.

The chain employs TRBV9 and TRBJ2-2; weak D call: TRBD2 (6 bases). The CDR3 covers 13 residues. Between the trimmed V and J ends, which lost 8 bases and 4 bases, there was a span of 12 bases. Germline V gives CDR1 SGDLS, CDR2 YYNGEE. CDR3 DNA sequence: TGTGCCAGTGGGACTTTCAGCACCGGGGAGCTGTTTTTT. It is translated as CASGTFSTGELFF.

In nucleotides, the CDR3 is TGTGCCAGCAGTACCCCCGCCAATGAGCAGTTCTTC. This sequence encodes CASSTPANEQFF. The chain has TRBV27 and TRBJ2-1; D remains ambiguous. V was shortened by 5 bases and J by 6 bases, with 8 bases between the two germline ends. The CDR3 covers 12 residues. The germline CDR1 and CDR2 sequences are MNHEY and SMNVEV (reference sequence).

There are many counts of this clonotype. V and J are TRBV5-5 and TRBJ2-7, with D possibly being TRBD1 or TRBD2 (6 bases each). Germline lookup yields CDR1 SGHKS and CDR2 YYEKEE (reference sequence). The germline V and J ends were trimmed by 6 bases and 3 bases, with 19 bases remaining between them. The length of the CDR3 is 15 residues. The CDR3 DNA follows: TGTGCCAGCACCCTAGGGAGGAGGGGGGTCTACGAGCAGTACGTC. This codes for CASTLGRRGVYEQYV.